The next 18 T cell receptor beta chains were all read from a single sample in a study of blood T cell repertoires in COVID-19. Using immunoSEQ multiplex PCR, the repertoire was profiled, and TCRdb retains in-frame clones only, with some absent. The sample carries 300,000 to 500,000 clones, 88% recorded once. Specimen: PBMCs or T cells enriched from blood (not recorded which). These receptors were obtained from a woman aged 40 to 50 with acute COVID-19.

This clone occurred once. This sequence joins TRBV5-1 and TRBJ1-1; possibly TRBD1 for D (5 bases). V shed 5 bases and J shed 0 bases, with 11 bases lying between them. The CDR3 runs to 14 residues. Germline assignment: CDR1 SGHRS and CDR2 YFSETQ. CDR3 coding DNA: TGCGCCAGCAGGGAGACAGTCATGAACACTGAAGCTTTCTTT. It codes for CASRETVMNTEAFF.

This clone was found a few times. This CDR3 is CAIRDRVREKLFF. CDR3 nucleotides: TGTGCCATCAGGGACAGGGTGCGGGAAAAACTGTTTTTT. The V call is TRBV10-3, the J call TRBJ1-4, with 8 bases fitting TRBD1. The germline CDR1 and CDR2 sequences are ENHRY and SYGVKD. The ends lost 6 bases at V and 8 bases at J; junction bases unmatched: 5. This CDR3 contains 13 residues.

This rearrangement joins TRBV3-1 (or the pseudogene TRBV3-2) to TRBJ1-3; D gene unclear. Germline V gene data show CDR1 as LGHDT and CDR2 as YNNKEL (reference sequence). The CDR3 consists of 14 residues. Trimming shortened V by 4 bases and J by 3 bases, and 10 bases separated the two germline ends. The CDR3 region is CASSRAGIGNTIYF. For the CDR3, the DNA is TGTGCCAGCAGCCGCGCCGGGATTGGAAACACCATATATTTT.

Written as DNA, the CDR3 is TGCAGCGTTGTTTCTGGAGGCAGTAGGTCCTATGGCTACACCTTC. As protein: CSVVSGGSRSYGYTF. The chain uses TRBV29-1 and TRBJ1-2; D is unresolved. The V gene lost 4 bases and the J gene lost 4 bases, with 19 bases spanning the gap. The CDR3 runs to 15 residues. Germline V gives CDR1 SQVTM, CDR2 ANQGSEA.

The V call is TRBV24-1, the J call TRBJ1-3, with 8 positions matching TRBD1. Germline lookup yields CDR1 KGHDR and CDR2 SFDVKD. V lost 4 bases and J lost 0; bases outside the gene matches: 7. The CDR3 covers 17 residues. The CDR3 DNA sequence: TGTGCCACCAGTGACGGTGGACAGGGCTACTCTGGAAACACCATATATTTT. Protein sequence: CATSDGGQGYSGNTIYF.

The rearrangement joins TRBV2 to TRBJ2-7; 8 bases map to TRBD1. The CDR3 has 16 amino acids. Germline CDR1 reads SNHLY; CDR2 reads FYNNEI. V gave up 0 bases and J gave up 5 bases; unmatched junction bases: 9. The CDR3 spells CASSEALRTGIHEQYF. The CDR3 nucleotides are TGTGCCAGCAGTGAAGCGCTTCGGACAGGGATCCACGAGCAGTACTTC.

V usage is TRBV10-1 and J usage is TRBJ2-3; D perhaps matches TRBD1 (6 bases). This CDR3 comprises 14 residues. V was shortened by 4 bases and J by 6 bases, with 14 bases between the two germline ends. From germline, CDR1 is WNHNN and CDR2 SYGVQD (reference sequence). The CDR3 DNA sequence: TGCGCCAGCAGTGCCGACAGGAGGTCGGATACGCAGTATTTT. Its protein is CASSADRRSDTQYF.

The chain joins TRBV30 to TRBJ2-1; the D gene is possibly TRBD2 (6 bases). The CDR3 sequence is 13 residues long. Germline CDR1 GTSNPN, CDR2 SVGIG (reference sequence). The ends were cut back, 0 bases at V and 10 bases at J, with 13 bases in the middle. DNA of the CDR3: TGTGCCTGGAGTGTACGGCGGAGGGAGGAGCAGTTCTTC. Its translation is CAWSVRRREEQFF.

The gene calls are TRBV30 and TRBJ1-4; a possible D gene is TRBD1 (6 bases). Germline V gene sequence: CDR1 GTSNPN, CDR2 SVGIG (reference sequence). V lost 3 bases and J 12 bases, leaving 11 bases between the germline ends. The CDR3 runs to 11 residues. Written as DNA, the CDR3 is TGTGCCTGGAGGGTACAGGGTGAACTGTTTTTT. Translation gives CAWRVQGELFF. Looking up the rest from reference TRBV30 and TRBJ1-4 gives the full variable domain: SQTIHQWPATLVQPVGSPLSLECTVEGTSNPNLYWYRQAAGRGLQLLFYSVGIGQISSEVPQNLSASRPQDRQFILSSKKLLLSDSGFYLCAWRVQGELFFGSGTQLSVL.

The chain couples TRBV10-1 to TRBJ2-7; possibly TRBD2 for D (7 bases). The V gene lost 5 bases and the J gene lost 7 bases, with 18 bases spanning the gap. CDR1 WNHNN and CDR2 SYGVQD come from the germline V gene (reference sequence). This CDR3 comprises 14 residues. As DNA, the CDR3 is TGCGCCAGCAGTCCGACGAGGGGGGGTGAGGAGCAGTACTTC. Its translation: CASSPTRGGEEQYF.

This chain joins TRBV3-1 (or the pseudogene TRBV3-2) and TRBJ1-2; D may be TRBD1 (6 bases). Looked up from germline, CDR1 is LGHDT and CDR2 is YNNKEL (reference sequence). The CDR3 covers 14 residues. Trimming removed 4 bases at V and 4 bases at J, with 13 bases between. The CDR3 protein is CASSPLGGTYGYTF. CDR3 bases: TGTGCCAGCAGCCCCTTAGGGGGTACCTATGGCTACACCTTC.

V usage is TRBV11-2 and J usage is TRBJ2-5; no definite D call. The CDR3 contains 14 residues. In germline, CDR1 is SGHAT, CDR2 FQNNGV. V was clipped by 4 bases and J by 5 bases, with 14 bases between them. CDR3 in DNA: TGTGCCAGCAGCTCATCCCCCAGGCAGGAGACCCAGTACTTC. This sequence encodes CASSSSPRQETQYF.

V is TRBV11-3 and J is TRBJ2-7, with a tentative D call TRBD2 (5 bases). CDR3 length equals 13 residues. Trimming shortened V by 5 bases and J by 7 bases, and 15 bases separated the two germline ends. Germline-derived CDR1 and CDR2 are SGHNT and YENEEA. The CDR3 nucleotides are TGTGCCAGCAGCCCCTTAGGAGGAGGAGAGCAGTACTTC. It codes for CASSPLGGGEQYF.

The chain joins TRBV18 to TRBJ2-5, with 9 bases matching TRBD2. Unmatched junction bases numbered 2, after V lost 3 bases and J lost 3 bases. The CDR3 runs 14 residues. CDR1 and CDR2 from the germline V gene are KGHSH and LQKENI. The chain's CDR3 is CASSPSGGKETQYF. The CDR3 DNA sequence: TGTGCCAGCTCACCCAGCGGGGGGAAAGAGACCCAGTACTTC. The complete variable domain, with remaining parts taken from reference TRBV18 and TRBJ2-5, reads NAGVMQNPRHLVRRRGQEARLRCSPMKGHSHVYWYRQLPEEGLKFMVYLQKENIIDESGMPKERFSAEFPKEGPSILRIQQVVRGDSAAYFCASSPSGGKETQYFGPGTRLLVL.

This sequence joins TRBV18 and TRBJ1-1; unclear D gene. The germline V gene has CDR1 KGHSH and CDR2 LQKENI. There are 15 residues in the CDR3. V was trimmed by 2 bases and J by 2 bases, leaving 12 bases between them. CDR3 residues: CASSPRLTPNTEAFF. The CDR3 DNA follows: TGTGCCAGCTCACCAAGATTGACACCTAACACTGAAGCTTTCTTT.

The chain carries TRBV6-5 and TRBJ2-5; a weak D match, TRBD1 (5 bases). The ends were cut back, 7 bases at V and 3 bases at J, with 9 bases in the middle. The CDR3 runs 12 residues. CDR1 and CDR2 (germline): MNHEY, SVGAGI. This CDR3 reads CASMNRKETQYF. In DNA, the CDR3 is TGTGCCAGCATGAACAGGAAAGAGACCCAGTACTTC.

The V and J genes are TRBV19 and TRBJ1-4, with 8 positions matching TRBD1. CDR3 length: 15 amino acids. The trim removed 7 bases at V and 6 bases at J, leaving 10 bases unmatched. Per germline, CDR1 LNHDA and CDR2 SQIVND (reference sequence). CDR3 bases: TGTGCCAGTACCGAAACAGGGGGGGATGATGAAAAACTGTTTTTT. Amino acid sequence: CASTETGGDDEKLFF.

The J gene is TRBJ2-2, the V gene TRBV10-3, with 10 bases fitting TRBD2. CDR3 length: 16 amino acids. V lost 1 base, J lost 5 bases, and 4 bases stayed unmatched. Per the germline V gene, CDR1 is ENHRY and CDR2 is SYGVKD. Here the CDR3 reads CAISEFVSGGTGELFF. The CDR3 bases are TGTGCCATCAGTGAGTTCGTTAGCGGGGGGACCGGGGAGCTGTTTTTT.